This T cell receptor beta chain is drawn from a study of CD8+ T cells in alopecia areata. Study-level information: The drug, oral tofacitinib, was given to treated patients at 5 to 10 mg twice daily.

This clone was seen a single time. Following RNA extraction, reverse transcription yielded cDNA that acted as the sequencing template. Generated by immunoSEQ multiplex PCR, the TCRdb table keeps only in-frame clones and is missing some. The sample carries some 190,000 clones, approximately 49% recorded once. This CDR3 has 15 amino acids. Germline loops: CDR1 MNHEY, CDR2 SVGAGI. Germline trimming cut 5 bases from V and 6 bases from J; bases unmatched to any gene: 7. Sample treatment: oral pan-JAK inhibitor, 5-10 mg twice daily. The J gene is TRBJ2-2, the V gene TRBV6-5, with 9 bases matching TRBD2. The sequence was collected from a human donor with alopecia areata. The sample was CD8+ T cells sorted from blood, taken at week 52, from a patient treated with tofacitinib. Here the CDR3 DNA reads TGTGCCAGCAGTCCCGTCGCGGGGGGGTCCGGGGAGCTGTTTTTT. This translates into CASSPVAGGSGELFF.